Each of the 20 T cell receptor beta chains below was sequenced from the same sample in a study of T cells in Graves' hyperthyroidism and ophthalmopathy. Amplified TCR beta CDR3 regions derived from RNA transcripts. An initial round of RT-PCR targeting the TCR CDR3 relied on the HTBI primer set. TCRdb ran MiXCR on the multiplex PCR reads and lists one entry per CDR3 protein. The sample carries 450,000 to 600,000 distinct CDR3 sequences, around 13% recorded once. Sequencing was done on a sample of blood. The receptor source for this set is a woman aged 40 to 50 with Graves' hyperthyroidism.

This clonotype was counted at least ten times. CDR3 DNA: TGCAGCGTTGAAGATCGACAGGGAGGCTCCTACAATGAGCAGTTCTTC. Translating gives CSVEDRQGGSYNEQFF. The rearrangement links TRBV29-1 to TRBJ2-1; possibly TRBD1 for D (7 bases). The CDR3 length is 16 residues. V gave up 0 bases and J gave up 0 bases, with 12 bases separating them. Germline V gene data show CDR1 as SQVTM and CDR2 as ANQGSEA.

This clonotype came up many times. The genes are TRBV11-3 and TRBJ2-7; 9 bases map to TRBD1. V shed 5 bases, J shed 2 bases, and the junction held 4 bases outside the gene matches. Looked up from germline, CDR1 is SGHNT and CDR2 is YENEEA. This CDR3 region has 14 residues. The CDR3 nucleotides read TGTGCCAGCAGCCCGGGACAGGGACCCTACGAGCAGTACTTC. Protein product: CASSPGQGPYEQYF. The entire variable domain, with the rest obtained from reference TRBV11-3 and TRBJ2-7, is as follows: EAGVVQSPRYKIIEKKQPVAFWCNPISGHNTLYWYLQNLGQGPELLIRYENEEAVDDSQLPKDRFSAERLKGVDSTLKIQPAELGDSAVYLCASSPGQGPYEQYFGPGTRLTVT.

The chain carries TRBV3-1 and TRBJ2-4, with D tentatively TRBD2 (7 bases). The CDR3 loop spans 17 amino acids. V was trimmed by 4 bases and J by 1 base, leaving 17 bases between them. Germline CDR1 reads LGHDT; CDR2 reads YNNKEL (reference sequence). CDR3 protein: CASSPFRGGAAKNIQYF. The CDR3 DNA reads TGTGCCAGCAGCCCTTTTAGGGGGGGGGCCGCCAAAAACATTCAGTACTTC.

In this sample, this clonotype turned up many times. The chain has TRBV28 and TRBJ2-2, with D maybe TRBD2 (5 bases). V was trimmed by 3 bases and J by 4 bases, leaving 15 bases between them. The V gene's germline CDR1 is MDHEN and CDR2 SYDVKM. The CDR3 is 16 residues long. CDR3 loop: CASSFSGIRGTGELFF. CDR3 bases: TGTGCCAGCAGTTTCTCGGGGATTCGAGGCACCGGGGAGCTGTTTTTT.

The table lists this clonotype with a few counts. The J gene is TRBJ2-2, the V gene TRBV19; D may be TRBD2 (7 bases). From germline, CDR1 is LNHDA and CDR2 SQIVND (reference sequence). Trimming shortened V by 10 bases and J by 6 bases, and 24 bases separated the two germline ends. The CDR3 is made up of 16 amino acids. The CDR3: CATRGVGLVKSGELFF. CDR3 DNA: TGTGCCACCAGGGGTGTCGGACTAGTTAAATCCGGGGAGCTGTTTTTT.

This clonotype showed up many times. The gene calls are TRBV7-8 and TRBJ1-4; TRBD1 aligns across 10 bases. V gave up 5 bases and J gave up 7 bases; unmatched junction bases: 7. Germline V gene sequence: CDR1 SGHVS, CDR2 FQNEAQ. This CDR3 comprises 15 residues. The CDR3 DNA sequence: TGTGCCAGCAGCCGACGGACAGGGGGGGGTGAAAAACTGTTTTTT. The encoded protein is CASSRRTGGGEKLFF.

This clonotype occurred a few times. The chain combines TRBV13 with TRBJ1-1; tentatively, D is TRBD1 (6 bases). CDR3 length: 12 residues. The V and J ends lost 1 base and 7 bases respectively, with 7 bases between them. The V gene's germline CDR1 is PRHDT and CDR2 FYEKMQ (reference sequence). The CDR3 nucleotides read TGTGCCAGCAGCTTAGAGGGACATGAAGCTTTCTTT. Its translation is CASSLEGHEAFF.

The chain joins TRBV9 to TRBJ2-1, with TRBD2 as a possible D gene (6 bases). CDR3 size: 16 residues. The V gene lost 3 bases and the J gene lost 3 bases, with 16 bases spanning the gap. The V gene's germline CDR1 is SGDLS and CDR2 YYNGEE. In DNA form, the CDR3 reads TGTGCCAGCAGCGCCTTATTAGCGGTCCTCTACAATGAGCAGTTCTTC. Translated: CASSALLAVLYNEQFF.

This clonotype has a count of ten or more. The chain has TRBV6-5 and TRBJ1-1, with D unclear. CDR1 and CDR2 (germline): MNHEY, SVGAGI. The CDR3 has 16 amino acids. Trimming took 2 bases from V and 7 from J, leaving 20 bases between them. CDR3 bases: TGTGCCAGCAGTTACGACCCCTTGGGAGGATTAGGTGAAGCTTTCTTT. This translates into CASSYDPLGGLGEAFF.

This clonotype was seen ten or more times. The chain couples TRBV28 to TRBJ1-2; D call uncertain. The CDR3 contains 13 residues. Germline V gives CDR1 MDHEN, CDR2 SYDVKM. The V and J ends lost 3 bases and 7 bases respectively, with 12 bases between them. The CDR3 here is CASSLGRAVGYTF. Written as DNA, the CDR3 is TGTGCCAGCAGTTTGGGTAGGGCGGTTGGCTACACCTTC.

The table lists this clonotype with many counts. This chain uses TRBV7-3 with TRBJ2-5; a possible D gene is TRBD1 (5 bases). Trimming cost V 5 bases and J 2 bases, with 15 bases left between them. Germline CDR1 is SGHTA and CDR2 is FQGTGA. The CDR3 is 15 amino acids. The CDR3 reads CASSQTVGDQETQYF. The CDR3 DNA reads as TGTGCCAGCAGCCAGACCGTAGGGGATCAAGAGACCCAGTACTTC.

The rearrangement links TRBV18 to TRBJ2-6; no clear D gene. The germline V and J ends were trimmed by 2 bases and 3 bases, with 8 bases remaining between them. CDR1 KGHSH and CDR2 LQKENI come from the germline V gene. The CDR3 length is 15 residues. DNA for the CDR3: TGTGCCAGCTCACCAAGTATTGGTGGGGCCAACGTCCTGACTTTC. This gives the protein CASSPSIGGANVLTF.

This clonotype was found a few times. This chain links TRBV5-1 with TRBJ2-2, with D unclear. Germline CDR1 and CDR2: SGHRS and YFSETQ. The CDR3 runs 14 residues. The V end lost 0 bases, the J end lost 7 bases, and 10 bases lay between the germline ends. In nucleotides, the CDR3 is TGCGCCAGCAGCTTGGCGGCGAACGGCGGGGAGCTGTTTTTT. Protein: CASSLAANGGELFF.

The chain joins TRBV5-6 to TRBJ1-1, with D uncertain. V dropped 0 bases and J dropped 1 base, with 13 bases sitting between them. CDR3 size: 16 residues. Germline CDR1 is SGHDT and CDR2 is YYEEEE. CDR3 DNA: TGTGCCAGCAGCTTGGCCTTGCACAGCAAGAACACTGAAGCTTTCTTT. Amino acid sequence: CASSLALHSKNTEAFF.

This clonotype has a count of ten or more. The chain combines TRBV5-6 with TRBJ2-2; TRBD1 agrees at 7 bases. Unmatched junction bases numbered 8, after V lost 1 base and J lost 2 bases. CDR3 length: 17 residues. Germline values: CDR1 SGHDT, CDR2 YYEEEE. The CDR3 DNA follows: TGTGCCAGCAGCTTGTTCGGGCAGGGGGTTAACACCGGGGAGCTGTTTTTT. Translating gives CASSLFGQGVNTGELFF.

The chain joins TRBV19 to TRBJ2-1; 10 bases fit TRBD1. Germline loops: CDR1 LNHDA, CDR2 SQIVND (reference sequence). The CDR3 is 16 residues long. V dropped 5 bases and J dropped 5; count of bases not matched to a gene: 9. CDR3 sequence: CASSPSGTGDHNEQFF. The CDR3 region has the DNA TGTGCCAGTAGTCCTTCCGGGACAGGGGACCACAATGAGCAGTTCTTC. Supplemented by reference TRBV19 and TRBJ2-1, the full variable domain reads DGGITQSPKYLFRKEGQNVTLSCEQNLNHDAMYWYRQDPGQGLRLIYYSQIVNDFQKGDIAEGYSVSREKKESFPLTVTSAQKNPTAFYLCASSPSGTGDHNEQFFGPGTRLTVL.

This clonotype was detected ten times or more. V usage is TRBV20-1 and J usage is TRBJ2-3, with D possibly matching TRBD2 (6 bases). Germline V gives CDR1 DFQATT, CDR2 SNEGSKA (reference sequence). V was shortened by 0 bases and J by 0 bases, with 10 bases between the two germline ends. This CDR3 is built from 15 residues. In DNA, the CDR3 is TGCAGTGCTAGAGATTTTGCGGGGAGCACAGATACGCAGTATTTT. Translated: CSARDFAGSTDTQYF.

This clonotype was observed many times. The CDR3 DNA reads as TGTGCCAGCAGCCAACATGAGGGGGCGAATTCACCCCTCCACTTT. It yields the protein CASSQHEGANSPLHF. The chain is built from TRBV3-1 and TRBJ1-6; TRBD1 matches 7 bases. Germline V gene sequence: CDR1 LGHDT, CDR2 YNNKEL (reference sequence). The CDR3 loop spans 15 amino acids. Losses at the gene ends were 2 bases for V and 7 bases for J; bases not matched to a gene: 5.

The V call is TRBV28, the J call TRBJ1-6, with D unresolved. V was shortened by 10 bases and J by 5 bases, with 18 bases between the two germline ends. Germline V lookup: CDR1 MDHEN, CDR2 SYDVKM. The CDR3 loop spans 15 amino acids. The CDR3 is CANTLWAGDNSPLHF. CDR3 DNA: TGTGCCAACACCCTATGGGCCGGCGATAATTCACCCCTCCACTTT. The variable domain in full, with the rest retrieved from reference TRBV28 and TRBJ1-6, is DVKVTQSSRYLVKRTGEKVFLECVQDMDHENMFWYRQDPGLGLRLIYFSYDVKMKEKGDIPEGYSVSREKKERFSLILESASTNQTSMYLCANTLWAGDNSPLHFGNGTRLTVT.

V and J are TRBV11-3 and TRBJ1-6; the D is unclear. Between the trimmed V and J ends, which lost 2 bases and 10 bases, there was a span of 12 bases. Germline V gene data show CDR1 as SGHNT and CDR2 as YENEEA. The CDR3 spans 14 residues. The CDR3 sequence is CASSLTVAESPLHF. The CDR3 bases are TGTGCCAGCAGCTTAACTGTTGCGGAATCACCCCTCCACTTT.